These 8 T cell receptor beta chains originate from one sample sequenced in a study of T cells in Graves' hyperthyroidism and ophthalmopathy. Using RNA transcripts as the source, TCR beta CDR3 regions were amplified. The HTBI primer set served for first-round RT-PCR of the TCR CDR3. TCRdb redid the calling of the multiplex PCR reads with MiXCR, one entry per CDR3 protein. The sample has 450,000 to 700,000 distinct CDR3 sequences, just over 45% seen once. Sequencing was done on a sample of peripheral blood or thyroid tissue (not recorded which). The receptors come from an adult woman with Graves' disease, either hyperthyroidism or ophthalmopathy (not recorded which).

The table lists this clonotype with a few counts. The rearrangement joins TRBV10-3 to TRBJ1-2; 7 nucleotides align to TRBD1. The length of the CDR3 is 15 residues. Germline assignment: CDR1 ENHRY and CDR2 SYGVKD. V lost 0 bases, J lost 5 bases, and 6 bases stayed unmatched. Here the CDR3 reads CAISESKGAEYGYTF. In DNA, the CDR3 is TGTGCCATCAGTGAGTCGAAGGGGGCGGAATATGGCTACACCTTC.

This clonotype was observed a few times. This sequence joins TRBV6-5 and TRBJ2-5, with 9 bases matching TRBD1. With 1 base clipped from V and 14 bases from J, the junction kept 5 bases outside the gene matches. There are 12 residues in the CDR3. Germline V CDR1 and CDR2: MNHEY, SVGAGI. The CDR3 sequence: CASSYWDREAYF. CDR3 bases: TGTGCCAGCAGTTACTGGGACAGGGAGGCTTACTTC.

This rearrangement joins TRBV24-1 to TRBJ2-1; 11 bases are shared with TRBD2. V lost 7 bases, J lost 6 bases, and 4 bases stayed unmatched. Germline CDR1 is KGHDR and CDR2 is SFDVKD. This CDR3 is built from 14 residues. The CDR3 protein is CATSRTSGSNEQFF. The CDR3, as DNA: TGTGCCACCAGCAGAACTAGCGGGAGCAATGAGCAGTTCTTC.

The chain combines TRBV18 with TRBJ1-1; no clear D gene. CDR1 and CDR2 (germline): KGHSH, LQKENI. The CDR3 runs 14 residues. V lost 6 bases to trimming and J lost 3 bases, with 14 bases between them. The CDR3 sequence: CASSYTEGDTEAFF. The CDR3 DNA follows: TGTGCCAGCTCGTACACGGAGGGTGACACTGAAGCTTTCTTT.

The count of this clonotype is one. The V gene is TRBV12-3 or TRBV12-4, the J gene TRBJ2-5; weak D call: TRBD1 (6 bases). The CDR3 covers 15 residues. The V end lost 4 bases, the J end lost 5 bases, and 17 bases lay between the germline ends. The CDR3 sequence: CASSSGQLRRETQYF. The CDR3, as DNA: TGTGCCAGCAGTTCCGGACAGCTTAGGCGGGAGACCCAGTACTTC.

V gene TRBV24-1 combines with J gene TRBJ1-3, with TRBD1 matching over 7 bases. Trimming took 4 bases from V and 8 from J; bases not matched to a gene: 10. From germline, CDR1 is KGHDR and CDR2 SFDVKD. CDR3 size: 15 residues. The DNA for the CDR3 is TGTGCCACCAGTGAGTATGACAGGGTCGGCTACACCATATATTTT. Translation gives CATSEYDRVGYTIYF.

The CDR3 DNA follows: TGTGCCACCAGTGAAACCGGGACAGCCTTTGGCATCGAGCAGTTCTTC. Amino acid sequence: CATSETGTAFGIEQFF. The chain links TRBV24-1 to TRBJ2-7, with 7 bases that match TRBD1. The J call is uncertain, as TRBJ2-1 better fits the DNA end. CDR1 KGHDR and CDR2 SFDVKD come from the germline V gene. This CDR3 region has 16 residues.

This clonotype was counted ten times or more. The genes are TRBV5-1 and TRBJ2-2; the match to TRBD2 covers 13 bases. Germline CDR1 SGHRS, CDR2 YFSETQ. This CDR3 is built from 17 residues. Trimming took 0 bases from V and 3 from J; bases not matched to a gene: 2. In nucleotides, the CDR3 is TGCGCCAGCAGCTTGGGACTAGCGGGAGGAGACACCGGGGAGCTGTTTTTT. This sequence encodes CASSLGLAGGDTGELFF. The full variable domain, its missing parts supplied by reference TRBV5-1 and TRBJ2-2, is KAGVTQTPRYLIKTRGQQVTLSCSPISGHRSVSWYQQTPGQGLQFLFEYFSETQRNKGNFPGRFSGRQFSNSRSEMNVSTLELGDSALYLCASSLGLAGGDTGELFFGEGSRLTVL.